The entry below describes one T cell receptor (beta chain). The antigen remains unidentified. The data stem from a study of cytomegalovirus exposure and HLA in healthy donors. In the study overall: An analysis done earlier identified 95 million to 140 million unique TCR beta sequences from 190 million or so T cells. Regarding the study as a whole: At a 0.05 false discovery rate, a later analysis found over 15,000 TCR beta sequences to be associated with HLA alleles.

PCR involved 60 Vbeta and 13 Jbeta primers. Clones were sequenced by immunoSEQ multiplex PCR, and TCRdb holds only the in-frame ones, with some missing. The sample consists of roughly 130,000 clones, over 80% of them appearing once. The source is a boy younger than 18 in good health and CMV-seronegative. Material: PBMCs.

The DNA of the CDR3 is TGTGCCAGCAGCGGGGACAGAGGTGAAAAACTGTTTTTT. It is translated as CASSGDRGEKLFF. This chain connects TRBV9 to TRBJ1-4, with 7 positions matching TRBD1. Germline CDR1 SGDLS, CDR2 YYNGEE. The CDR3 contains 13 residues. The ends lost 3 bases at V and 7 bases at J; junction bases unmatched: 3.